This TCR beta chain was found in a study of spatial heterogeneity in lung cancer. Study in general: Within raw reads, each unique TCR and UMI combination appeared on average more than ten times.

This clonotype is medium-sized by share. An end of the junction does not agree with germline; a read error may underlie this. Each CDR3 protein gets one entry after TCRdb re-called the 5' RACE reads with MiXCR. The table records about 4,900 distinct CDR3 sequences, 16% of them present only once. Time point indicated: sample taken at primary tumor resection. Frozen PBMC, nontumor lung or tumor provided whole RNA, which was sequenced unsorted. The donor group consisted of 55 to 85 patients who had untreated, early-stage non-small cell lung cancer. From germline, CDR1 is SSHAT and CDR2 FNYEAQ (reference sequence). The CDR3 spans 17 residues.

This specimen consisted of PBMCs, obtained at surgery. The TCR sequence derives from a male donor with early-stage non-small cell lung cancer. V gene TRBV7-7 combines with J gene TRBJ2-5; TRBD1 aligns across 7 bases. This chain's CDR3 is CASSPRGQNELVETQYF. CDR3 DNA: TGTGCTAGCAGCCCGAGGGGACAGAATGAGCTTGTAGAGACCCAGTACTTC.